Listed here are 24 T cell receptor beta chains from one sample, sequenced in a study of siplizumab effects on memory and regulatory T cells. Clones were sequenced by immunoSEQ multiplex PCR, and TCRdb holds only the in-frame ones, with some missing. The table records roughly 100,000 clones, 92% of them present only once. Sequencing was performed on CD4+ T cells sorted from blood. The origin of the receptors is a human donor in good health.

This chain joins TRBV18 and TRBJ1-1; the D is unclear. Trimming removed 2 bases at V and 2 bases at J, with 9 bases between. CDR1 and CDR2 from the germline V gene are KGHSH and LQKENI. This CDR3 region has 14 residues. The CDR3 DNA is TGTGCCAGCTCACCAAATTCCCGCAACACTGAAGCTTTCTTT. It is translated as CASSPNSRNTEAFF.

This rearrangement joins TRBV11-3 to TRBJ2-1; 9 bases match TRBD2. Germline assignment: CDR1 SGHNT and CDR2 YENEEA. The CDR3 spans 14 residues. The J segment lost 4 bases and the V segment lost 5 bases, leaving 3 bases of the junction unmatched. The CDR3 reads CASSGTSGYNEQFF. CDR3 coding DNA: TGTGCCAGCAGCGGCACTAGCGGGTACAATGAGCAGTTCTTC.

The chain is built from TRBV6-6 and TRBJ2-1; D gene ambiguous. The V end lost 4 bases, the J end lost 12 bases, and 16 bases lay between the germline ends. The CDR3 spans 13 residues. Per the germline V gene, CDR1 is MNHNY and CDR2 is SVGAGI (reference sequence). The CDR3 region has the DNA TGTGCCAGCAGTTCCGGTTTAGGAATAGGGCAGTTCTTC. It yields the protein CASSSGLGIGQFF.

The chain recombines TRBV7-3 with TRBJ2-3, with D uncertain. Per the germline V gene, CDR1 is SGHTA and CDR2 is FQGTGA. The CDR3 consists of 14 residues. The ends were cut back, 5 bases at V and 2 bases at J, with 11 bases in the middle. CDR3 in DNA: TGTGCCAGCAGCCATGGGCGGCTCACAGATACGCAGTATTTT. This gives the protein CASSHGRLTDTQYF.

The J gene is TRBJ2-7, the V gene TRBV30; 9 nucleotides agree with TRBD1. The V segment lost 0 bases and the J segment 3 bases; nucleotides outside the gene matches: 12. The germline V gene has CDR1 GTSNPN and CDR2 SVGIG (reference sequence). CDR3 length: 17 amino acids. The CDR3 reads CAWSVILRQGGFYEQYF. The CDR3 region has the DNA TGTGCCTGGAGTGTAATCTTGAGACAGGGGGGTTTCTACGAGCAGTACTTC.

J is TRBJ2-3 and V is TRBV4-1; 10 nucleotides agree with TRBD2. V lost 3 bases to trimming and J lost 2 bases; unmatched junction nucleotides: 20. The CDR3 contains 21 residues. Germline values: CDR1 MGHRA, CDR2 YSYEKL. Here the CDR3 reads CASSHPLSGRAVGVPTDTQYF. The CDR3 DNA is TGCGCCAGCAGCCACCCCCTAAGCGGGAGGGCCGTAGGTGTCCCCACAGATACGCAGTATTTT.

The CDR3 DNA sequence: TGTGCCAGCAGCTTAGAGGAGAAGACTGAAGCTTTCTTT. Translated, it gives CASSLEEKTEAFF. The rearrangement joins TRBV11-3 to TRBJ1-1; the D is unclear. The germline CDR1 and CDR2 sequences are SGHNT and YENEEA. The CDR3 spans 13 residues. V was shortened by 0 bases and J by 5 bases, with 7 bases between the two germline ends.

CDR3 amino acids: CASGLVRFGLAENTGELFF. The CDR3 DNA is TGTGCTAGTGGTTTGGTAAGATTCGGACTAGCGGAGAACACCGGGGAGCTGTTTTTT. The chain recombines TRBV12-5 with TRBJ2-2, with 10 bases fitting TRBD2. Germline V lookup: CDR1 LGHNT, CDR2 FRNRAP. The CDR3 extends over 19 amino acids. After removal of 0 bases from V and 1 base from J, the junction contained 8 bases not matched to a gene.

The chain uses TRBV2 and TRBJ1-2, with D possibly being TRBD1 (6 bases). V lost 10 bases, J lost 0 bases, and 12 bases lay in between. This CDR3 region has 13 residues. CDR1 SNHLY and CDR2 FYNNEI come from the germline V gene. CDR3 loop: CAKSGASNYGYTF. The CDR3 coding sequence is TGTGCCAAGTCGGGGGCCTCTAACTATGGCTACACCTTC.

This clone was counted between two and nine times. The V gene is TRBV30, the J gene TRBJ2-3, with D tentatively TRBD2 (5 bases). V was clipped by 8 bases and J by 3 bases, with 21 bases between them. The germline CDR1 and CDR2 sequences are GTSNPN and SVGIG (reference sequence). The length of the CDR3 is 15 residues. The CDR3 loop reads CAGTRGGVRTDTQYF. The DNA of the CDR3 is TGTGCCGGAACCCGCGGAGGTGTGAGGACAGATACGCAGTATTTT.

This clone was detected only once. The chain is built from TRBV9 and TRBJ2-1; TRBD2 agrees at 11 bases. Germline CDR1 is SGDLS and CDR2 is YYNGEE. The V segment lost 0 bases and the J segment 10 bases; nucleotides outside the gene matches: 12. The CDR3 totals 17 residues. This chain's CDR3 is CASSVARVTSGNREQFF. The CDR3 DNA sequence: TGTGCCAGCAGCGTAGCTCGGGTGACTAGCGGGAATAGGGAGCAGTTCTTC.

This clone was seen once. CDR3 protein: CASSPVVAGHTEAFF. The CDR3 region has the DNA TGTGCCAGCTCACCCGTTGTAGCAGGCCACACTGAAGCTTTCTTT. The V and J genes are TRBV18 and TRBJ1-1; D not certain. This CDR3 spans 15 amino acids. The V gene's germline CDR1 is KGHSH and CDR2 LQKENI. Trimming cost V 3 bases and J 3 bases, with 14 bases left between them. The entire variable domain, with the rest obtained from reference TRBV18 and TRBJ1-1, is as follows: NAGVMQNPRHLVRRRGQEARLRCSPMKGHSHVYWYRQLPEEGLKFMVYLQKENIIDESGMPKERFSAEFPKEGPSILRIQQVVRGDSAAYFCASSPVVAGHTEAFFGQGTRLTVV.

The chain has TRBV9 and TRBJ2-3, with D perhaps TRBD1 or TRBD2 (5 bases each). The CDR3 covers 14 residues. Germline CDR1 reads SGDLS; CDR2 reads YYNGEE. With 2 bases removed from V and 2 bases from J, the gap between germline ends came to 9 bases. The CDR3 DNA follows: TGTGCCAGCAGCGTTGGGACCCTCACAGATACGCAGTATTTT. Amino acid sequence: CASSVGTLTDTQYF.

The rearrangement joins TRBV5-1 to TRBJ2-1; 8 positions agree with TRBD2. In germline, CDR1 is SGHRS, CDR2 YFSETQ. The CDR3 extends over 15 amino acids. V dropped 6 bases and J dropped 7; count of bases not matched to a gene: 12. The CDR3 loop is CASTTSGWNLNEQFF. The CDR3 coding sequence is TGCGCCAGCACAACTAGCGGTTGGAATCTGAATGAGCAGTTCTTC.

Only one count was recorded for this clone. The chain combines TRBV28 with TRBJ2-1; D is uncertain. Trimming cost V 4 bases and J 13 bases, with 8 bases left between them. The CDR3 is made up of 10 amino acids. The germline V gene encodes CDR1 MDHEN and CDR2 SYDVKM. Here the CDR3 DNA reads TGTGCCAGCAGTTCCAACTCACAGTTCTTC. Protein sequence: CASSSNSQFF.

The chain uses TRBV5-1 and TRBJ2-1, with 9 bases matching TRBD1. Germline lookup yields CDR1 SGHRS and CDR2 YFSETQ. CDR3 length: 15 residues. The V gene end was trimmed by 6 bases and the J gene end by 6 bases; junction bases not matched to a gene: 10. The CDR3 DNA reads TGCGCCAGCACCCCCCGGGACAGGGCGATCAATGAGCAGTTCTTC. It translates to CASTPRDRAINEQFF.

This clone was recorded once. This chain connects TRBV5-6 to TRBJ2-3; no firm D call. Trimming stripped 7 bases from V and 8 bases from J, with 20 bases between. This CDR3 region has 14 residues. Germline lookup yields CDR1 SGHDT and CDR2 YYEEEE. For the CDR3, the DNA is TGTGCCAGCTTTGACTCCACCCGTCGAGTTACGCAGTATTTT. Amino acids: CASFDSTRRVTQYF.

The chain employs TRBV29-1 and TRBJ2-3; maybe TRBD2 (6 bases). The CDR3 is 14 residues long. Germline-derived CDR1 and CDR2 are SQVTM and ANQGSEA. In DNA form, the CDR3 reads TGCGCCGCGGGGACCCGAAATAGCGCAGATACGCAGTATTTT. Encoded protein: CAAGTRNSADTQYF.

This clone was observed once. The rearrangement joins TRBV6-5 to TRBJ2-5; 8 bases are shared with TRBD1. Germline V gene lookup returns CDR1 MNHEY and CDR2 SVGAGI. After removal of 8 bases from V and 7 bases from J, the junction contained 12 bases not matched to a gene. The CDR3 is 14 residues long. The CDR3 reads CASHDRTGFGTQYF. CDR3 DNA: TGTGCCAGCCACGATCGGACAGGGTTCGGGACCCAGTACTTC.

J is TRBJ2-1 and V is TRBV21-1; whether TRBD2, the table's D call, matches the DNA was not checked. TRBV21-1 is reported as a pseudogene. The CDR3 has 21 amino acids. CDR3 in amino acids: CASSKEGVAGVPPTSYNEQFF. As DNA, the CDR3 is TGTGCCAGCAGCAAAGAGGGCGTAGCGGGAGTCCCTCCCACCTCCTACAATGAGCAGTTCTTC.

This sequence joins TRBV4-1 and TRBJ2-5, with D tentatively TRBD2 (5 bases). In germline, CDR1 is MGHRA, CDR2 YSYEKL. This CDR3 has 14 residues. V lost 2 bases and J 2 bases, leaving 9 bases between the germline ends. The CDR3 nucleotides read TGCGCCAGCAGCCAACGGTGGACTCAAGAGACCCAGTACTTC. Residues: CASSQRWTQETQYF.

The CDR3 loop reads CASSNTYGDRRDTQYF. The CDR3 DNA sequence: TGTGCCAGCAGCAACACGTATGGAGACAGGAGAGATACGCAGTATTTT. This chain connects TRBV11-1 to TRBJ2-3; tentative D call: TRBD1 (6 bases). Per germline, CDR1 SGHAT and CDR2 FQDESV (reference sequence). CDR3 length: 16 amino acids. Trimming removed 5 bases from V and 5 bases from J, with 20 bases in between.

In this sample, this clone turned up a few times. V is TRBV2 and J is TRBJ1-2; no reliable D call. Trimming took 10 bases from V and 2 from J, leaving 14 bases between them. CDR3 length: 13 residues. CDR1 is SNHLY, CDR2 FYNNEI, per germline. The CDR3 DNA reads TGTGCCAACCCGACGGGAAGCAACTATGGCTACACCTTC. Translating it yields CANPTGSNYGYTF.

The rearrangement joins TRBV7-2 to TRBJ2-5, with unresolved D. This CDR3 contains 12 residues. CDR1 is SGHTA and CDR2 is FQGNSA in the germline V gene. V lost 2 bases and J 4 bases, leaving 5 bases between the germline ends. The chain's CDR3 is CASSLSRETQYF. The DNA for the CDR3 is TGTGCCAGCAGCTTATCGCGAGAGACCCAGTACTTC. Complete variable domain (other parts from reference TRBV7-2 and TRBJ2-5): GAGVSQSPSNKVTEKGKDVELRCDPISGHTALYWYRQSLGQGLEFLIYFQGNSAPDKSGLPSDRFSAERTGGSVSTLTIQRTQQEDSAVYLCASSLSRETQYFGPGTRLLVL.